This TCR beta chain was retrieved from a study of blood T cell repertoires in COVID-19. The overall study: The United States, Italy and Spain supplied acute and convalescent COVID-19 samples. PBMCs, B-cell-depleted T cells, or T cells were the source of the cDNA or gDNA that made up the material.

This CDR3 region has 15 residues. In the authors' workflow: Quantification of nucleated cells was approximated via reference gene primer amplification. Sequenced by immunoSEQ multiplex PCR; TCRdb stores in-frame clones only, minus some. The DNA was the basis for D and trimming; V, J and clone size are from that table. The sample has around 25,000 clones, nearly 90% seen once. Sequences were obtained from peripheral blood. This TCR came from a woman in her sixties with active COVID-19. The chain is built from TRBV1 and TRBJ2-7; the table's TRBD2 call for D was not verified on the DNA. TRBV1 is deemed a pseudogene. DNA of the CDR3: TGCACCAGCAGCCAGAACGGGGGAAGCTCCTACGAGCAGTACTTC. Translation: CTSSQNGGSSYEQYF.